This entry describes one T cell receptor beta chain. Deep-level running was used for the assay. The table came from immunoSEQ multiplex PCR; TCRdb's copy has only in-frame clones and leaves some out. The sample has around 600,000 clones, approximately 97% seen once. V dropped 7 bases and J dropped 6; count of bases not matched to a gene: 9. This CDR3 region has 12 residues. Germline assignment: CDR1 SQVTM and CDR2 ANQGSEA. These data belong to a study of shared clonotypes between healthy human individuals. The specimen was naive CD4+ T cells sorted from blood. Specified subset: CD45RA+ positively selected. The source is a young woman in good health. V is TRBV29-1 and J is TRBJ2-7; 7 bases line up with TRBD2. The CDR3 sequence: CSARGDSREQYF. As DNA, the CDR3 is TGCAGCGCCCGGGGGGACTCACGCGAGCAGTACTTC.